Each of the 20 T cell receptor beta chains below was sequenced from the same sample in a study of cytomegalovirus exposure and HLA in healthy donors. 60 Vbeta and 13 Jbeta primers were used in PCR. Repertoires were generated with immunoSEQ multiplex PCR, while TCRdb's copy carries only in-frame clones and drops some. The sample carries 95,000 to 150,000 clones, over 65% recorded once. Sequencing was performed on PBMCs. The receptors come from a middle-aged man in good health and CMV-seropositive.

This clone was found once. The CDR3: CASSPEEENEQFF. CDR3 nucleotide sequence: TGCGCCAGCAGCCCAGAGGAGGAGAATGAGCAGTTCTTC. The rearrangement uses TRBV4-3 and TRBJ2-1, with D possibly being TRBD2 (5 bases). The CDR3 is 13 residues long. V was shortened by 4 bases and J by 7 bases, with 11 bases between the two germline ends. Germline V lookup: CDR1 LGHNA, CDR2 YSLEER.

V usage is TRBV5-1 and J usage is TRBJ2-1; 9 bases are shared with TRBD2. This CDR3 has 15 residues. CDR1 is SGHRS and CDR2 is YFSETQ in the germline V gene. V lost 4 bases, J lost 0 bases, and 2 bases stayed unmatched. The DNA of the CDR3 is TGCGCCAGCAGCCCTAGCGGGAACTCCTACAATGAGCAGTTCTTC. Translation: CASSPSGNSYNEQFF.

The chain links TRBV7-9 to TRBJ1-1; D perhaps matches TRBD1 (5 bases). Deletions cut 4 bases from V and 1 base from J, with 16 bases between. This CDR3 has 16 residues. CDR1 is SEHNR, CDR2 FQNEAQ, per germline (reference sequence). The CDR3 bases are TGTGCCAGCAGCTACGAGCAGGGCCTAGGGAACACTGAAGCTTTCTTT. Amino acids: CASSYEQGLGNTEAFF.

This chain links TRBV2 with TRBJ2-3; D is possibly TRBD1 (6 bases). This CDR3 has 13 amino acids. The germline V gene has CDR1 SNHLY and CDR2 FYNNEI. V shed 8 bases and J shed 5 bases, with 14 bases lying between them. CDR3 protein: CASPAGVGDTQYF. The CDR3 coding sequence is TGTGCCAGCCCCGCAGGGGTCGGAGATACGCAGTATTTT.

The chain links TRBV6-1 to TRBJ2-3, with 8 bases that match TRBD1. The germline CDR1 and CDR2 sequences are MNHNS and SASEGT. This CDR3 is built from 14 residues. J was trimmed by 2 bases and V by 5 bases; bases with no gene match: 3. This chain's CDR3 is CASSRDRYTDTQYF. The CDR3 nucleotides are TGTGCCAGCAGTAGGGACAGGTACACAGATACGCAGTATTTT.

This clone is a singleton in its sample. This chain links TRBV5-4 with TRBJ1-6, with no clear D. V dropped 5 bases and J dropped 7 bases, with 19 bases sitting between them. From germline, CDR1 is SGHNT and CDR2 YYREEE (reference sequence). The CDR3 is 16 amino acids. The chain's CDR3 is CASRALGQQVNSPLHF. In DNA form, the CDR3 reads TGTGCCAGCAGGGCCTTGGGCCAGCAGGTGAATTCACCCCTCCACTTT.

As DNA, the CDR3 is TGTGCCAGTAGTAGGGACAGCCGAACTGAAGCTTTCTTT. The encoded protein is CASSRDSRTEAFF. The rearrangement joins TRBV19 to TRBJ1-1, with 7 bases identical to TRBD1. This CDR3 has 13 residues. From germline, CDR1 is LNHDA and CDR2 SQIVND (reference sequence). The V and J ends lost 4 bases and 5 bases, in that order; junction bases with no gene match: 4.

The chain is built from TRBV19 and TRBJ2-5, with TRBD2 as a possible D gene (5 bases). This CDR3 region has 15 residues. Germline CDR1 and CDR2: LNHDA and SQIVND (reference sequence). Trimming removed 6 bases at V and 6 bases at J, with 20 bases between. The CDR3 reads CASSPLWSEGKTQYF. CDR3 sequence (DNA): TGTGCCAGTAGCCCGTTATGGTCCGAGGGAAAGACCCAGTACTTC.

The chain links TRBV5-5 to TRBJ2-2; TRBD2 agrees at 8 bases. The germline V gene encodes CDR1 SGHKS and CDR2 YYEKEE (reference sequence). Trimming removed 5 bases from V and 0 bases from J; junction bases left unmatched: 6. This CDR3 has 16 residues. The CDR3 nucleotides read TGTGCCAGCAGGCCGACTAGCGCCGCGAACACCGGGGAGCTGTTTTTT. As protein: CASRPTSAANTGELFF.

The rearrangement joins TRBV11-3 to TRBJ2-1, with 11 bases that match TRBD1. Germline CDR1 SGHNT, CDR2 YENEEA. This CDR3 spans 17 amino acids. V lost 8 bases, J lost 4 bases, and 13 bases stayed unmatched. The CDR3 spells CASDGTGGNSGYNEQFF. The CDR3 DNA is TGTGCCAGCGACGGGACAGGGGGAAACAGTGGTTACAATGAGCAGTTCTTC.

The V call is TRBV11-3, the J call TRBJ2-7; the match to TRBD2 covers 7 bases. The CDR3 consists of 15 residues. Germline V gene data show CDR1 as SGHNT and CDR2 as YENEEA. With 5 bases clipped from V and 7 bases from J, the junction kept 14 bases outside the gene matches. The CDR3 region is CASSPSGNSHTEQYF. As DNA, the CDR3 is TGTGCCAGCAGCCCAAGCGGGAATTCCCATACTGAGCAGTACTTC.

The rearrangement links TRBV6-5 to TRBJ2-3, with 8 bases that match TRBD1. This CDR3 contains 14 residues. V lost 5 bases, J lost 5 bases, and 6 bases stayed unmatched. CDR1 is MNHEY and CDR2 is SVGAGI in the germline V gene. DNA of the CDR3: TGTGCCAGCAGTACCGGACAGGGAATAGATACGCAGTATTTT. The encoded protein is CASSTGQGIDTQYF.

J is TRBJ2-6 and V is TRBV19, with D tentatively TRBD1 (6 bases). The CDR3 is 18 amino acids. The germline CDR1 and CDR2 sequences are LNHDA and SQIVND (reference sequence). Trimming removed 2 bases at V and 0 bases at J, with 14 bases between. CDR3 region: CASSITDSSYSGANVLTF. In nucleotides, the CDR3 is TGTGCCAGTAGTATAACGGACAGCTCCTACTCTGGGGCCAACGTCCTGACTTTC. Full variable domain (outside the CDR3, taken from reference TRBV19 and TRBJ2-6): DGGITQSPKYLFRKEGQNVTLSCEQNLNHDAMYWYRQDPGQGLRLIYYSQIVNDFQKGDIAEGYSVSREKKESFPLTVTSAQKNPTAFYLCASSITDSSYSGANVLTFGAGSRLTVL.

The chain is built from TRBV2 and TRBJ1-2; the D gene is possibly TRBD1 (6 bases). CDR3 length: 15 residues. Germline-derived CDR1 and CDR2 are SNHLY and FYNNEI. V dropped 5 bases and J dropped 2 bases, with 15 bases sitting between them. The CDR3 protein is CASSPRGISNYGYTF. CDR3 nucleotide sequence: TGTGCCAGCAGTCCGAGGGGGATTTCGAACTATGGCTACACCTTC.

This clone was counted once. The CDR3 DNA reads as TGTGCCAATCTCGCGGCGGGCCTCCAAGAGACCCAGTACTTC. Protein product: CANLAAGLQETQYF. The chain is built from TRBV19 and TRBJ2-5, with D perhaps TRBD2 (5 bases). Deletions cut 10 bases from V and 1 base from J, with 16 bases between. The germline V gene encodes CDR1 LNHDA and CDR2 SQIVND (reference sequence). The CDR3 sequence is 14 residues long.

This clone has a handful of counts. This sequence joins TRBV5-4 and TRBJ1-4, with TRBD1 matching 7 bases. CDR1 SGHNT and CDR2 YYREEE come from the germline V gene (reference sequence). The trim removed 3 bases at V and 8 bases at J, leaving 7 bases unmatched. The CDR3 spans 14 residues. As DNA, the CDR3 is TGTGCCAGCAGCTCGACAGGGATCAAGGAAAAACTGTTTTTT. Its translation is CASSSTGIKEKLFF.

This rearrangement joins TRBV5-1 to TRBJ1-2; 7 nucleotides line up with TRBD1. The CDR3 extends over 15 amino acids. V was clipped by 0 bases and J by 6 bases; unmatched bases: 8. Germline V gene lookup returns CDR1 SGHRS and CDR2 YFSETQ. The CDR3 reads CASSLEGRGADGYTF. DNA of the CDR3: TGCGCCAGCAGCTTGGAGGGCAGGGGGGCGGATGGCTACACCTTC.

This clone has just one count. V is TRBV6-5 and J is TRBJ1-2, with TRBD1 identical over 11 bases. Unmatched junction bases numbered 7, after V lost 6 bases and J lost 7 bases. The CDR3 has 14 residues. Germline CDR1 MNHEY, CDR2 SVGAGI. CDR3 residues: CASSYGQGAFGYTF. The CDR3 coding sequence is TGTGCCAGCAGCTACGGACAGGGGGCGTTTGGCTACACCTTC.

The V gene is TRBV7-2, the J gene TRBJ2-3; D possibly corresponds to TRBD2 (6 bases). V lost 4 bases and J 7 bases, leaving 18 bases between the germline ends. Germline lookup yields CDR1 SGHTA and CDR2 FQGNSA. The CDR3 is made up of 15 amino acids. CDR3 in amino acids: CASSSTRAGLYTQYF. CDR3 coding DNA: TGTGCCAGCAGCTCGACTAGGGCTGGGTTGTATACGCAGTATTTT. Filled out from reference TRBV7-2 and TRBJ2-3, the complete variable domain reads GAGVSQSPSNKVTEKGKDVELRCDPISGHTALYWYRQSLGQGLEFLIYFQGNSAPDKSGLPSDRFSAERTGGSVSTLTIQRTQQEDSAVYLCASSSTRAGLYTQYFGPGTRLTVL.

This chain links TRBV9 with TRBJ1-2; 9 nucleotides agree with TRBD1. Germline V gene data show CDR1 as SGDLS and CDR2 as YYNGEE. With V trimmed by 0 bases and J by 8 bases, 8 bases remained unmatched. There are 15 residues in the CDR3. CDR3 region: CASSVVGTGRMGYTF. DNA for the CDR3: TGTGCCAGCAGCGTAGTCGGGACAGGGCGGATGGGCTACACCTTC.